The T cell receptor (beta chain) described here comes from a study of blood T cells in healthy people across ages. Regarding the study as a whole: Diversity estimated from one million T cells was considered an underestimate. Leaving the PBMCs unsorted stopped any conclusive comparison of naive versus antigen-experienced cells.

The CDR3 totals 11 residues. CDR1 and CDR2 (germline): DFQATT, SNEGSKA (reference sequence). Trimming left V 6 bases short and J 11 bases short, with 16 bases between. This clonotype was counted only a few times. What it recognizes is unknown. Every sample yielded at least 7 million isolated PBMCs. A second PCR of 7 to 11 cycles used a sample-barcoded 5' primer and a J-beta primer mix. TCRdb re-analysed the 5' RACE reads in MiXCR, keeping a single row per CDR3 protein. The sample holds about 620,000 distinct CDR3 sequences; more than 20% are singletons and the top ten take about 3.6%. The sequence derives from a man in his 70s in good health. Material: blood. The J gene is TRBJ1-2, the V gene TRBV20-1; possible D gene TRBD1, 5 bases. This CDR3 is CSASPPEGYTF. The CDR3, as DNA: TGCAGTGCGAGCCCCCCTGAGGGGTACACCTTC.